The 29 T cell receptor beta chains below come from one sample, sequenced in a study of blood T cell repertoires in COVID-19. Profiled with immunoSEQ multiplex PCR; TCRdb holds only in-frame clones, not every one. This sample has about 430,000 clones, with roughly 88% found just once. The sample was PBMCs or T cells enriched from blood (not recorded which). Source of these receptors: a woman under 30 who had been exposed to COVID-19.

The DNA for the CDR3 is TGCGCCAGCAGCCAAGTAACGGGACAGGGGTGGGAGACCCAGTACTTC. This encodes CASSQVTGQGWETQYF. The gene calls are TRBV4-3 and TRBJ2-5, with 10 positions matching TRBD1. The CDR3 runs 16 residues. After removal of 1 base from V and 5 bases from J, the junction contained 7 bases not matched to a gene. Germline CDR1 reads LGHNA; CDR2 reads YSLEER.

This chain uses TRBV19 with TRBJ2-7; TRBD1 agrees at 7 bases. Trimming at V came to 7 bases and at J to 2 bases, leaving 5 bases not matched to a gene. This CDR3 region has 13 residues. CDR1 LNHDA and CDR2 SQIVND come from the germline V gene (reference sequence). CDR3 protein: CASMGTDTYEQYF. The CDR3 bases are TGTGCCAGTATGGGGACAGATACCTACGAGCAGTACTTC. Complete variable domain (other parts from reference TRBV19 and TRBJ2-7): DGGITQSPKYLFRKEGQNVTLSCEQNLNHDAMYWYRQDPGQGLRLIYYSQIVNDFQKGDIAEGYSVSREKKESFPLTVTSAQKNPTAFYLCASMGTDTYEQYFGPGTRLTVT.

This clone was picked up a small number of times. The chain has TRBV7-2 and TRBJ1-5, with D unresolved. Trimming removed 3 bases from V and 3 bases from J, with 9 bases in between. This CDR3 contains 14 residues. CDR1 is SGHTA, CDR2 FQGNSA, per germline. The chain's CDR3 is CASSFGNLNQPQHF. CDR3 nucleotides: TGTGCCAGCAGCTTCGGGAATCTCAATCAGCCCCAGCATTTT.

This rearrangement joins TRBV18 to TRBJ2-6; the D gene is possibly TRBD1 (6 bases). Germline V lookup: CDR1 KGHSH, CDR2 LQKENI. This CDR3 comprises 17 residues. V was clipped by 0 bases and J by 0 bases, with 9 bases between them. The CDR3 DNA is TGTGCCAGCTCACCACCAGGACAGAGCTCTGGGGCCAACGTCCTGACTTTC. Residues: CASSPPGQSSGANVLTF.

This sequence joins TRBV15 and TRBJ2-3; the D is unclear. The CDR3 extends over 17 amino acids. The V end was cut by 0 bases, the J end by 0 bases, with 13 bases between. Germline loops: CDR1 LNHNV, CDR2 YYDKDF (reference sequence). The CDR3 DNA sequence: TGTGCCACCAGCAGAGATCGGTTTGAGGTTAGCACAGATACGCAGTATTTT. This sequence encodes CATSRDRFEVSTDTQYF.

This clone was recorded only once. V usage is TRBV28 and J usage is TRBJ2-6; TRBD1 agrees at 9 bases. CDR1 and CDR2 from the germline V gene are MDHEN and SYDVKM. Trimming removed 3 bases from V and 5 bases from J; junction bases left unmatched: 5. CDR3 size: 16 residues. In nucleotides, the CDR3 is TGTGCCAGCAGTTTCGTTGGGACAGGGAGGGCCAACGTCCTGACTTTC. Amino acids: CASSFVGTGRANVLTF.

This sequence joins TRBV10-3 and TRBJ1-5, with 9 bases lining up with TRBD1. CDR1 is ENHRY and CDR2 is SYGVKD in the germline V gene. J lost 4 bases, V lost 10 bases, and 8 bases had no gene match. The CDR3 contains 14 residues. CDR3 DNA sequence: TGTGCCACGACAGGGGGAAACGGGAATCAGCCCCAGCATTTT. Translated, it gives CATTGGNGNQPQHF.

The sample holds one count of this clone. CDR3 loop: CASSLGPTSGTYEQYF. DNA of the CDR3: TGTGCCAGCAGCTTAGGTCCGACTAGCGGAACCTACGAGCAGTACTTC. The chain couples TRBV7-6 to TRBJ2-7, with 9 bases lining up with TRBD2. Germline CDR1 SGHVS, CDR2 FNYEAQ. The V segment lost 1 base and the J segment 2 bases; nucleotides outside the gene matches: 6. The CDR3 has 16 amino acids.

This clone was counted once. This chain joins TRBV28 and TRBJ1-5, with D maybe TRBD1 (6 bases). Germline loops: CDR1 MDHEN, CDR2 SYDVKM. The CDR3 extends over 16 amino acids. The germline V and J ends were trimmed by 5 bases and 2 bases, with 16 bases remaining between them. The CDR3 sequence: CASSPLGGAGNQPQHF. Written as DNA, the CDR3 is TGTGCCAGCAGTCCCTTGGGGGGGGCAGGCAATCAGCCCCAGCATTTT.

The chain has TRBV7-2 and TRBJ2-3; a weak D match, TRBD2 (6 bases). Trimming cost V 2 bases and J 0 bases, with 12 bases left between them. The CDR3 totals 16 residues. In germline, CDR1 is SGHTA, CDR2 FQGNSA. The CDR3 DNA is TGTGCCAGCAGCTTATCTAGCGCAACTAGCACAGATACGCAGTATTTT. It encodes CASSLSSATSTDTQYF.

This rearrangement joins TRBV5-6 to TRBJ2-7, with TRBD2 identical over 7 bases. J lost 3 bases, V lost 0 bases, and 12 bases had no gene match. Germline CDR1 is SGHDT and CDR2 is YYEEEE. This CDR3 spans 17 amino acids. Here the CDR3 DNA reads TGTGCCAGCAGCTTGGGTCAGTATGGAGCGGGGTTCTACGAGCAGTACTTC. Its translation: CASSLGQYGAGFYEQYF.

J is TRBJ2-1 and V is TRBV10-3, with 10 bases aligning to TRBD1. From germline, CDR1 is ENHRY and CDR2 SYGVKD. V shed 0 bases and J 6 bases; nucleotides not matched to a gene: 5. This CDR3 comprises 16 residues. CDR3 region: CAISESVGQGGNEQFF. The CDR3 DNA reads TGTGCCATCAGTGAGTCGGTAGGACAGGGGGGCAATGAGCAGTTCTTC.

The chain is built from TRBV4-3 and TRBJ2-7; 11 nucleotides match TRBD2. The germline V gene encodes CDR1 LGHNA and CDR2 YSLEER. V lost 3 bases and J lost 4; bases outside the gene matches: 14. The CDR3 spans 18 residues. CDR3 region: CASSHWTPFSGGEYEQYF. CDR3 nucleotides: TGCGCCAGCAGCCATTGGACCCCCTTTAGCGGGGGGGAGTACGAGCAGTACTTC.

The genes are TRBV11-2 and TRBJ1-2, with 12 nucleotides matching TRBD1. Trimming at V came to 5 bases and at J to 8 bases, leaving 9 bases not matched to a gene. The CDR3 covers 15 residues. Germline V lookup: CDR1 SGHAT, CDR2 FQNNGV. The CDR3 loop reads CASSQSWDRGQGYTF. In DNA, the CDR3 is TGTGCCAGCAGCCAGTCCTGGGACAGGGGGCAGGGCTACACCTTC.

This clone has a single count. This rearrangement joins TRBV12-2 to TRBJ1-1; TRBD1 is the table's D call and was not checked against the DNA. TRBV12-2 is a pseudogene locus. The CDR3 length is 16 residues. CDR3 in amino acids: CASRLPAGGKGTEAFF. Written as DNA, the CDR3 is TGTGCAAGTCGCCTACCGGCAGGGGGCAAGGGTACTGAAGCTTTCTTT.

The J gene is TRBJ1-5, the V gene TRBV28, with a tentative D call TRBD1 (6 bases). The CDR3 spans 15 residues. V shed 2 bases and J shed 0 bases, with 8 bases lying between them. Germline CDR1 MDHEN, CDR2 SYDVKM. The CDR3 sequence is CASSLGTPSNQPQHF. CDR3 DNA sequence: TGTGCCAGCAGTTTAGGGACACCTAGCAATCAGCCCCAGCATTTT.

The chain recombines TRBV14 with TRBJ2-7; perhaps TRBD2 as D (5 bases). This CDR3 is built from 17 residues. V lost 1 base and J lost 0, with 16 bases in between. Germline values: CDR1 SGHDN, CDR2 FVKESK. CDR3: CASSQGGPDGDSYEQYF. As DNA, the CDR3 is TGTGCCAGCAGCCAAGGAGGGCCGGACGGGGACTCCTACGAGCAGTACTTC.

The table lists this clone with a count of one. The V gene is TRBV15, the J gene TRBJ2-5, with a weak D call TRBD1 (6 bases). The CDR3 extends over 16 amino acids. V dropped 1 base and J dropped 5 bases, with 17 bases sitting between them. CDR1 is LNHNV, CDR2 YYDKDF, per germline (reference sequence). The CDR3 loop reads CATSRAAVSQGETQYF. The CDR3 DNA sequence: TGTGCCACCAGCAGAGCCGCCGTATCCCAGGGGGAGACCCAGTACTTC. Using reference TRBV15 and TRBJ2-5 for the parts outside the CDR3, the full variable domain is DAMVIQNPRYQVTQFGKPVTLSCSQTLNHNVMYWYQQKSSQAPKLLFHYYDKDFNNEADTPDNFQSRRPNTSFCFLDIRSPGLGDTAMYLCATSRAAVSQGETQYFGPGTRLLVL.

This sequence joins TRBV4-1 and TRBJ1-4; possible D gene TRBD1, 6 bases. V lost 6 bases and J lost 7, with 12 bases in between. CDR3 length equals 13 residues. Germline lookup yields CDR1 MGHRA and CDR2 YSYEKL. CDR3 sequence: CASSIYRAEKLFF. In nucleotides, the CDR3 is TGCGCCAGCAGTATCTACAGGGCTGAAAAACTGTTTTTT.

This rearrangement joins TRBV2 to TRBJ1-2; no firm D call. Germline V lookup: CDR1 SNHLY, CDR2 FYNNEI. Trimming pared 7 bases from V and 7 bases from J, leaving 16 bases between. The CDR3 consists of 13 residues. In nucleotides, the CDR3 is TGTGCCAGCACCCATAAGGAGGTCGGTGGCTACACCTTC. Encoded protein: CASTHKEVGGYTF.

CDR3 region: CASSPRTGVQGSSPLHF. CDR3 nucleotides: TGCGCCAGCAGCCCCCGGACAGGGGTTCAGGGTAGTTCACCCCTCCACTTT. The chain carries TRBV5-1 and TRBJ1-6; the match to TRBD1 covers 9 bases. J was trimmed by 9 bases and V by 4 bases; bases with no gene match: 14. This CDR3 has 17 amino acids. The germline CDR1 and CDR2 sequences are SGHRS and YFSETQ.

This chain links TRBV7-2 with TRBJ1-3, with D perhaps matching TRBD1 (6 bases). Trimming pared 1 base from V and 2 bases from J, leaving 9 bases between. Germline V gives CDR1 SGHTA, CDR2 FQGNSA. This CDR3 has 15 residues. CDR3 nucleotides: TGTGCCAGCAGCTTAGTCACAGGGCCTGGAAACACCATATATTTT. Its translation is CASSLVTGPGNTIYF.

This clone showed up just a few times. J is TRBJ1-6 and V is TRBV7-8, with 7 positions matching TRBD1. Germline V CDR1 and CDR2: SGHVS, FQNEAQ. V lost 6 bases and J lost 18; bases outside the gene matches: 11. The CDR3 has 12 amino acids. CDR3 protein: CASSIQGTTPHF. CDR3 nucleotides: TGTGCCAGCAGTATACAGGGGACGACCCCCCACTTT.

The sample holds one count of this clone. The chain recombines TRBV7-9 with TRBJ1-2; weak D call: TRBD1 (5 bases). V gave up 1 base and J gave up 0 bases, with 12 bases separating them. The CDR3 totals 16 residues. Germline assignment: CDR1 SEHNR and CDR2 FQNEAQ (reference sequence). CDR3 bases: TGTGCCAGCAGCTTAGGGATGGGGGGAACTAACTATGGCTACACCTTC. Amino acids: CASSLGMGGTNYGYTF.

This clone has a single count. J is TRBJ1-2 and V is TRBV28; 8 nucleotides agree with TRBD1. V lost 6 bases to trimming and J lost 7 bases; unmatched junction nucleotides: 4. Germline CDR1 MDHEN, CDR2 SYDVKM. The CDR3 runs to 12 residues. The CDR3 DNA is TGTGCCAGCAGATTTCAGGGGGCTGGCTACACCTTC. It encodes CASRFQGAGYTF.

V and J are TRBV15 and TRBJ1-4; maybe TRBD1 (5 bases). Germline CDR1 LNHNV, CDR2 YYDKDF (reference sequence). V was trimmed by 0 bases and J by 5 bases, leaving 10 bases between them. This CDR3 region has 15 residues. The CDR3 is CATSRDGAYNEKLFF. The CDR3 DNA follows: TGTGCCACCAGCAGAGATGGGGCATACAATGAAAAACTGTTTTTT.

This chain uses TRBV7-9 with TRBJ2-2; 7 bases align to TRBD1. Germline V gene lookup returns CDR1 SEHNR and CDR2 FQNEAQ (reference sequence). J gave up 6 bases and V 5 bases, and 6 bases lay outside the gene matches. This CDR3 contains 14 residues. The DNA of the CDR3 is TGTGCCAGCAGCCAGACAGGGACCCCCGGGGAGCTGTTTTTT. Encoded protein: CASSQTGTPGELFF. Supplemented by reference TRBV7-9 and TRBJ2-2, the full variable domain reads DTGVSQNPRHKITKRGQNVTFRCDPISEHNRLYWYRQTLGQGPEFLTYFQNEAQLEKSRLLSDRFSAERPKGSFSTLEIQRTEQGDSAMYLCASSQTGTPGELFFGEGSRLTVL.

V is TRBV14 and J is TRBJ1-2; a weak D match, TRBD1 (5 bases). V lost 1 base, J lost 7 bases, and 10 bases lay in between. Germline loops: CDR1 SGHDN, CDR2 FVKESK. The CDR3 extends over 13 amino acids. The chain's CDR3 is CASSQVRVGGYTF. The CDR3 DNA follows: TGTGCCAGCAGCCAAGTCAGGGTTGGTGGCTACACCTTC. The full variable domain, rest sourced from reference TRBV14 and TRBJ1-2, is EAGVTQFPSHSVIEKGQTVTLRCDPISGHDNLYWYRRVMGKEIKFLLHFVKESKQDESGMPNNRFLAERTGGTYSTLKVQPAELEDSGVYFCASSQVRVGGYTFGSGTRLTVV.

The chain combines TRBV28 with TRBJ2-5, with TRBD1 matching over 8 bases. Germline CDR1 MDHEN, CDR2 SYDVKM. The trim removed 3 bases at V and 1 base at J, leaving 10 bases unmatched. The CDR3 is 17 amino acids. The CDR3 reads CASSFLLPQGGQETQYF. For the CDR3, the DNA is TGTGCCAGCAGTTTCTTGCTGCCACAGGGGGGCCAAGAGACCCAGTACTTC.